This TCR beta chain was captured in a study of cytomegalovirus exposure and HLA in healthy donors. Study observations and caveats: It was approximately 160 TCR beta chains that were listed as cytomegalovirus-associated. A later analysis found that most CMV-associated TCR beta chains appeared HLA-restricted. Segments of the TCR beta V type were, in most cases, productive about 90% or about 30% of the time in an earlier analysis.

PCR was performed using 60 Vbeta and 13 Jbeta primers. The protocol was immunoSEQ multiplex PCR, while the TCRdb copy is restricted to in-frame clones and leaves out a portion. The sample has some 190,000 clones, roughly four fifths seen once. Germline V gives CDR1 SGHRS, CDR2 YFSETQ. The ends lost 4 bases at V and 4 bases at J; junction bases unmatched: 14. The CDR3 has 17 residues. Of note for this clone: Its antigen is unidentified.

This sequence joins TRBV5-1 and TRBJ2-1, with 7 bases identical to TRBD2. The sample was PBMCs. The receptor was derived from a woman in her twenties or thirties in good health and CMV-seropositive. CDR3 loop: CASSKTRERGGYNEQFF. CDR3 DNA: TGCGCCAGCAGCAAGACCAGAGAGCGGGGTGGATACAATGAGCAGTTCTTC.